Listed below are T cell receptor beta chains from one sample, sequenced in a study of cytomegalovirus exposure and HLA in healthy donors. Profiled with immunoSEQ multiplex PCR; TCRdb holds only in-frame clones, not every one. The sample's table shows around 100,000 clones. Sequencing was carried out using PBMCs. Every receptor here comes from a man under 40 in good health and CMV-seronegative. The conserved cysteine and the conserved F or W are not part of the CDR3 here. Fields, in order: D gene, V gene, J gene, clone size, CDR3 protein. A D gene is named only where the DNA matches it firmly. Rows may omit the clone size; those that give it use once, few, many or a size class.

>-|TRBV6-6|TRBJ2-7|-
ASSYSAGQLSYEQY
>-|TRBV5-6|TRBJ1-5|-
ASSFTGPGNQPQH
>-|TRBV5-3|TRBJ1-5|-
ARSHSGQPQH
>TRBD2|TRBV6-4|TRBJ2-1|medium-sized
ASSVAGGPNEQF
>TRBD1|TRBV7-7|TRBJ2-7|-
ASSLDRGQEQY
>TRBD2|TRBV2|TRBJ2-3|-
ASTPSGGTDTQY
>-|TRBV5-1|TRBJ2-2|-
ASSGGDSPTGELF
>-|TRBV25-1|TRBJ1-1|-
ASSESRAGEAF
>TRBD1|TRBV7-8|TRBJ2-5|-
ASSLDGTGEETQY
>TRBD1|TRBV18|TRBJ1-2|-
ASSPAGGGYT
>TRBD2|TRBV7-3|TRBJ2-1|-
ASSLGGLAGGRGQF
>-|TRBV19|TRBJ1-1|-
ASTPEGFSGTEAF
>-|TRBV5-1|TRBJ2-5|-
ASSYKETQY
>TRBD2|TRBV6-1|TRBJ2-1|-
ASSEIAGGPTHEQF
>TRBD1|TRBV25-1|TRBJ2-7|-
ASSDWDRGNGNEQY
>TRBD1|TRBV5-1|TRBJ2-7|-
ASSPGTVSSYEQY
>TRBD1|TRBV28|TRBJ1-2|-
ASSYSTGANYGYT
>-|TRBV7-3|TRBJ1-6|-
ASSSYAGPLH
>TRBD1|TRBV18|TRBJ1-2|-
ASSRNSGQGSGYT
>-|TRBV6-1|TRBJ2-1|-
ASSGTPSYNEQF
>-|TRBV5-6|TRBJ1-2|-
ASSLSPGTIYT
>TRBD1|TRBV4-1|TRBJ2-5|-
ASSWDREETQY
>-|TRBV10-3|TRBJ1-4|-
AISQGATNEKLF